This TCR beta chain was recovered during a study of T-cell reconstitution after alpha-beta-depleted transplantation in children. Using unique molecular identifiers, the investigators prepared the TCRbeta library. TCRdb independently ran MiXCR on the PCR reads; one entry per CDR3 protein. The sample lists approximately 490,000 distinct CDR3 sequences, under 15% occurring once. This clonotype was found a few times. The V and J ends lost 1 base and 8 bases respectively, with 16 bases between them. The CDR3 totals 16 residues. Per the germline V gene, CDR1 is SGHRS and CDR2 is YFSETQ. This receptor was taken from a human donor who donated a stem cell graft to a child with combined immunodeficiency. The sequencing here drew on PBMCs from the stem cell graft donor, taken from the stem cell graft. The chain uses TRBV5-1 and TRBJ1-6; TRBD1 might be the D (5 bases). This CDR3 reads CASSLRAGTRYSPLHF. The CDR3 bases are TGCGCCAGCAGCTTGAGGGCCGGGACCCGCTATTCACCCCTCCACTTT.